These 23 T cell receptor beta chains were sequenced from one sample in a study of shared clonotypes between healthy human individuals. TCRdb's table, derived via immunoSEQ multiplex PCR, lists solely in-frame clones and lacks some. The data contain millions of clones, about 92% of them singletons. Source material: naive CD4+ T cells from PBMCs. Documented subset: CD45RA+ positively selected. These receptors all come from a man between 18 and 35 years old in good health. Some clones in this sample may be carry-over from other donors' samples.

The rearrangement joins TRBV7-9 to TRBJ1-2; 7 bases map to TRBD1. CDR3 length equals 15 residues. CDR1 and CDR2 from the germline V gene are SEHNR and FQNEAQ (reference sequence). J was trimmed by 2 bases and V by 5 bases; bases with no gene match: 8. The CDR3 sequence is CASSPTGGQNYGYTF. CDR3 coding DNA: TGTGCCAGCAGCCCCACGGGGGGACAGAACTATGGCTACACCTTC.

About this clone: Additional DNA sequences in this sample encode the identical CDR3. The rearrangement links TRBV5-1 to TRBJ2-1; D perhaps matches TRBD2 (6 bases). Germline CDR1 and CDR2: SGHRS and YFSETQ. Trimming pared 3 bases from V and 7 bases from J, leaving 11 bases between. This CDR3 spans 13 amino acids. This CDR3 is CASSSGSGNEQFF. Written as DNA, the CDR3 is TGCGCCAGCAGCTCGGGAAGCGGGAATGAGCAGTTCTTC.

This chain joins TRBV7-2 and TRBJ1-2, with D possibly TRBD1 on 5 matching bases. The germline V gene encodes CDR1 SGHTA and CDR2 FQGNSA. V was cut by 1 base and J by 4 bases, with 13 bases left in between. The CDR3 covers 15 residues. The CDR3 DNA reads TGTGCCAGCAGCTTAGTATCCCTTACAGGCTATGGCTACACCTTC. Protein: CASSLVSLTGYGYTF.

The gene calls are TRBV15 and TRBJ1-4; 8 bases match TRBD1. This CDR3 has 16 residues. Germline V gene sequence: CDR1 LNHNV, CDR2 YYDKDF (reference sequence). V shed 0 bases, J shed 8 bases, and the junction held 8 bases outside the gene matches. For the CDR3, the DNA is TGTGCCACCAGCAGAGATCGGACAGGGAGAAACGAAAAACTGTTTTTT. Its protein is CATSRDRTGRNEKLFF.

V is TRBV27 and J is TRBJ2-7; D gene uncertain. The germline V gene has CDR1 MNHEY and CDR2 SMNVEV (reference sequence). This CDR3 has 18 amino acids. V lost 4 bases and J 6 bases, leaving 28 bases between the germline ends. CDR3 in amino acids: CASSSTLRTTIVNSEQYF. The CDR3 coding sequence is TGTGCCAGCAGTTCCACCCTTAGGACGACAATCGTGAACAGCGAGCAGTACTTC.

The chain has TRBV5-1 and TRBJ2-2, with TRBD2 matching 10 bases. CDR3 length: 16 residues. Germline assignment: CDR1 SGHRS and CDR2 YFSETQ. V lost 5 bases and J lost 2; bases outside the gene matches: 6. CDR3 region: CASRWLAGVNTGELFF. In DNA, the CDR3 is TGCGCCAGCAGATGGCTAGCGGGAGTAAACACCGGGGAGCTGTTTTTT. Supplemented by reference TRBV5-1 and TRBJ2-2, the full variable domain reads KAGVTQTPRYLIKTRGQQVTLSCSPISGHRSVSWYQQTPGQGLQFLFEYFSETQRNKGNFPGRFSGRQFSNSRSEMNVSTLELGDSALYLCASRWLAGVNTGELFFGEGSRLTVL.

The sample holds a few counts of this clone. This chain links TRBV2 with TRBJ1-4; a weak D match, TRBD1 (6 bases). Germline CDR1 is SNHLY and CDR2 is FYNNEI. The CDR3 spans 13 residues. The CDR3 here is CGSGYRGREKLFF. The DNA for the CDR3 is TGTGGAAGCGGGTACCGGGGGCGGGAAAAACTGTTTTTT.

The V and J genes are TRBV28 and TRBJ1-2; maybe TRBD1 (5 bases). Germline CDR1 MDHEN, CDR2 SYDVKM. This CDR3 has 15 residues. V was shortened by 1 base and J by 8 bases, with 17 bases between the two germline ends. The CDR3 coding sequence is TGTGCCAGCAGTTTATTGGTCCGGGGGTTAGGGGGCTACACCTTC. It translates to CASSLLVRGLGGYTF.

This CDR3 reads CATSRGNTEKLFF. Written as DNA, the CDR3 is TGTGCCACCAGCAGGGGCAACACGGAAAAACTGTTTTTT. V usage is TRBV15 and J usage is TRBJ1-4; D is uncertain. Looked up from germline, CDR1 is LNHNV and CDR2 is YYDKDF (reference sequence). The CDR3 has 13 residues. Deletions cut 3 bases from V and 8 bases from J, with 10 bases between.

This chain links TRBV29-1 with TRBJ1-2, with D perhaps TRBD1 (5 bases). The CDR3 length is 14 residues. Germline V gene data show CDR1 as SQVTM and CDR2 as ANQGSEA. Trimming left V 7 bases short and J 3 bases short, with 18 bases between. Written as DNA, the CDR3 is TGCAGCGCCCCCACCGGGGGTTGGGACTATGGCTACACCTTC. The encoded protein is CSAPTGGWDYGYTF.

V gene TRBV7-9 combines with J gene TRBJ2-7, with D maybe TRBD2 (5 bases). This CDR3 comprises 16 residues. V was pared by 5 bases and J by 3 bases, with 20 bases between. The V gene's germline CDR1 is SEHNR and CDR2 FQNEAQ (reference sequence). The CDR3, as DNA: TGTGCCAGCAGCCCCCGGCGAGGATCAAGCGGCTACGAGCAGTACTTC. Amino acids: CASSPRRGSSGYEQYF.

The CDR3 is CASRQPGLPYEQYF. DNA for the CDR3: TGTGCCAGCAGACAACCAGGGCTTCCCTACGAGCAGTACTTC. This chain joins TRBV28 and TRBJ2-7; tentatively, D is TRBD1 (5 bases). Germline lookup yields CDR1 MDHEN and CDR2 SYDVKM. The V end was cut by 6 bases, the J end by 2 bases, with 14 bases between. This CDR3 region has 14 residues.

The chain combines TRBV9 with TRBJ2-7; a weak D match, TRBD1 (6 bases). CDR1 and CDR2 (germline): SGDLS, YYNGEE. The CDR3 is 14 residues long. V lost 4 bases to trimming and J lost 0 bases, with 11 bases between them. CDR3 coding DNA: TGTGCCAGCAGCCAGGGGCACATCTCCTACGAGCAGTACTTC. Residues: CASSQGHISYEQYF.

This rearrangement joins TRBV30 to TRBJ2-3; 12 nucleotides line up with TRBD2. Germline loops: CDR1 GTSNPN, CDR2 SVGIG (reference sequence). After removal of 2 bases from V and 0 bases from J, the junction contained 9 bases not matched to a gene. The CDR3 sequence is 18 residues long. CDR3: CAWSIGTSGLPSTDTQYF. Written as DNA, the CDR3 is TGTGCCTGGAGTATTGGGACTAGCGGGCTCCCTAGCACAGATACGCAGTATTTT.

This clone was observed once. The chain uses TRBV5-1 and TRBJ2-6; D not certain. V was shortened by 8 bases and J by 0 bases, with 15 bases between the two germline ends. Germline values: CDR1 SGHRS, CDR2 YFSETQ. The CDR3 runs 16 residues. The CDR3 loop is CASTISVTSGANVLTF. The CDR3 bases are TGCGCCAGTACGATTTCGGTTACCTCTGGGGCCAACGTCCTGACTTTC.

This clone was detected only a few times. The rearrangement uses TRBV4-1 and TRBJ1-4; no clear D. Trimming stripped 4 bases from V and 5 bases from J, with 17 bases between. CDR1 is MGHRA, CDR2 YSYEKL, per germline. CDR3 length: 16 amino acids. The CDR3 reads CASSPTSSIRNEKLFF. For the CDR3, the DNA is TGCGCCAGCAGCCCCACATCTAGCATTCGCAATGAAAAACTGTTTTTT.

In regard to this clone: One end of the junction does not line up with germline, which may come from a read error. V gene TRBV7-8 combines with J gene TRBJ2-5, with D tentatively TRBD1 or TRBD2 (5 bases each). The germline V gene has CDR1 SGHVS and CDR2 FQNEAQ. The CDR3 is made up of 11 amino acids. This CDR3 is CASSLAVGVHF. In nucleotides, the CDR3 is TGTGCCAGCAGCTTAGCCGTGGGGGTACACTTC.

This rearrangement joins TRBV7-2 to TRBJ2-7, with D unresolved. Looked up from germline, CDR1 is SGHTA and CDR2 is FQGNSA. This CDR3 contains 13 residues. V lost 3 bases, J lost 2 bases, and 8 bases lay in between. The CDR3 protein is CASSFDFPYEQYF. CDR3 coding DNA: TGTGCCAGCAGCTTCGACTTCCCCTACGAGCAGTACTTC.

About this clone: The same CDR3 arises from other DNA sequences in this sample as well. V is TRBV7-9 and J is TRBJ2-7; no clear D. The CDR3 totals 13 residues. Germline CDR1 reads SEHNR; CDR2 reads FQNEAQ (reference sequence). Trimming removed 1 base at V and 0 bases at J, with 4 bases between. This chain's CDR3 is CASSLGRSYEQYF. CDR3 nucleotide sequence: TGTGCCAGCAGCTTAGGCCGCTCCTACGAGCAGTACTTC.

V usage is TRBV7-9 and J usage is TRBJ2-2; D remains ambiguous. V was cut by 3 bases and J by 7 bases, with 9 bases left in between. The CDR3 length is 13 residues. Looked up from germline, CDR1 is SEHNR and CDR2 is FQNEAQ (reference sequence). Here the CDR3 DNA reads TGTGCCAGCAGCTTTACGCCCGGCGGGGAGCTGTTTTTT. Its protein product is CASSFTPGGELFF.

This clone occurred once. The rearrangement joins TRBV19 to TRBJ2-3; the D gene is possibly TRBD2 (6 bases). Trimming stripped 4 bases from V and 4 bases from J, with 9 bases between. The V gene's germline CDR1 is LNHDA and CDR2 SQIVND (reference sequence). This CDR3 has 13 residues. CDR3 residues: CASSRLGADTQYF. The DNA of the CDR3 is TGTGCCAGTAGTAGACTAGGCGCAGATACGCAGTATTTT.

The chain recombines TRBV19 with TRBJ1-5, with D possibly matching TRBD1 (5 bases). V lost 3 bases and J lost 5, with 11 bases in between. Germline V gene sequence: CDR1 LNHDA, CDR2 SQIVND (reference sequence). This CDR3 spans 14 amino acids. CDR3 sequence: CASSMGGVYQPQHF. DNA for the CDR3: TGTGCCAGTAGTATGGGGGGAGTTTATCAGCCCCAGCATTTT. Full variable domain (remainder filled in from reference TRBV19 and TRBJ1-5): DGGITQSPKYLFRKEGQNVTLSCEQNLNHDAMYWYRQDPGQGLRLIYYSQIVNDFQKGDIAEGYSVSREKKESFPLTVTSAQKNPTAFYLCASSMGGVYQPQHFGDGTRLSIL.

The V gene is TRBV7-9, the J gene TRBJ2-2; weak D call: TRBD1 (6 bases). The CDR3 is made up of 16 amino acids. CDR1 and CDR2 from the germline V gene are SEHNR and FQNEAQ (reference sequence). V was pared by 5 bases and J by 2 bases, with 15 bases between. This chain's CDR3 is CASSPKAGANTGELFF. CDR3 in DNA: TGTGCCAGCAGCCCAAAGGCAGGGGCCAACACCGGGGAGCTGTTTTTT.